The 13 T cell receptor beta chains reported below all come from one sample, sequenced in a study of response to subunit inactivated influenza vaccine (dated by TCRdb to between 2018 and 2020). Library preparation was by RT-PCR. The reads were generated on an Illumina HiSeq 2500. TCRdb trimmed public reads at Q25 via fastp, called clones via MiXCR and kept in-frame beta chains. Rows with a matching CDR3 protein are joined into one entry that keeps the most common DNA and genes. Here the sample has about 540,000 distinct CDR3 sequences; approximately 22% occur a single time. Of the sample, about 3% falls within the top ten clones. These same records also appear under a second study, on T cells expressing NK-cell markers. That second publication adds: TCR beta cDNA libraries were prepared using 5'RACE template switching, which introduced a universal primer site and unique molecular identifiers.

The starting material was CD4+ T cells sorted from PBMCs, obtained less than 13 days after vaccination. These receptors all come from a middle-aged man who received an inactivated influenza vaccine. Donor details come from another sample of the same person, matched by shared clones.

The V call is TRBV25-1, the J call TRBJ2-7, with D perhaps TRBD1 or TRBD2 (5 bases each). Trimming pared 5 bases from V and 6 bases from J, leaving 17 bases between. The CDR3 is made up of 14 amino acids. Per germline, CDR1 MGHDK and CDR2 SYGVNS. CDR3 coding DNA: TGTGCCAGCAGTCGCGGGCCAGGGAAAGGCGAGCAGTACTTC. Its translation: CASSRGPGKGEQYF.

J is TRBJ2-5 and V is TRBV30, with 7 bases aligning to TRBD1. J lost 0 bases, V lost 3 bases, and 22 bases had no gene match. CDR3 length: 20 amino acids. Germline CDR1 reads GTSNPN; CDR2 reads SVGIG (reference sequence). The CDR3 DNA reads as TGTGCCTGGAGAGGAGGCGTCCATAGAAGGGACAGTGCGGACCAAGAGACCCAGTACTTC. Amino acid sequence: CAWRGGVHRRDSADQETQYF.

The chain links TRBV9 to TRBJ2-7, with D perhaps given as TRBD1 or TRBD2 (5 bases each). The CDR3 consists of 14 residues. The germline V and J ends were trimmed by 2 bases and 5 bases, with 14 bases remaining between them. Germline V gives CDR1 SGDLS, CDR2 YYNGEE. Written as DNA, the CDR3 is TGTGCCAGCAGCGTCGGGCGGTGGGGGAACGAGCAGTACTTC. Translated, it gives CASSVGRWGNEQYF.

The chain is built from TRBV5-1 and TRBJ2-3, with 8 bases lining up with TRBD1. V was pared by 1 base and J by 0 bases, with 4 bases of the junction left unmatched. This CDR3 is 16 amino acids long. Germline CDR1 is SGHRS and CDR2 is YFSETQ. The CDR3 sequence is CASSLNRDRSTDTQYF. The DNA of the CDR3 is TGCGCCAGCAGCTTGAACCGGGACAGGAGCACAGATACGCAGTATTTT.

The gene calls are TRBV12-3 or TRBV12-4 and TRBJ1-6; 10 nucleotides align to TRBD1. The CDR3 contains 15 residues. V shed 6 bases and J 7 bases; nucleotides not matched to a gene: 6. The CDR3 reads CASSWDRGKNSPLHF. The CDR3 DNA reads as TGTGCCAGCAGCTGGGACAGGGGTAAGAATTCACCCCTCCACTTT.

This chain connects TRBV7-2 to TRBJ2-2, with D possibly called TRBD1 or TRBD2 (6 bases each). The CDR3 length is 17 residues. The germline V gene encodes CDR1 SGHTA and CDR2 FQGNSA. V dropped 5 bases and J dropped 3 bases, with 19 bases sitting between them. For the CDR3, the DNA is TGTGCCAGCAGCCCAACGTCGATCGGGGGCCACACCGGGGAGCTGTTTTTT. This sequence encodes CASSPTSIGGHTGELFF. Full variable domain (rest looked up from reference TRBV7-2 and TRBJ2-2): GAGVSQSPSNKVTEKGKDVELRCDPISGHTALYWYRQSLGQGLEFLIYFQGNSAPDKSGLPSDRFSAERTGGSVSTLTIQRTQQEDSAVYLCASSPTSIGGHTGELFFGEGSRLTVL.

The rearrangement uses TRBV7-6 and TRBJ2-1; weak D call: TRBD1 (5 bases). Germline V gene lookup returns CDR1 SGHVS and CDR2 FNYEAQ. This CDR3 region has 14 residues. V was cut by 5 bases and J by 4 bases, with 12 bases left in between. The CDR3 region is CASSGPDSYNEQFF. CDR3 bases: TGTGCCAGCAGCGGCCCTGACAGTTACAATGAGCAGTTCTTC.

A few counts support this clonotype. The J gene is TRBJ2-2, the V gene TRBV12-3 or TRBV12-4; 7 nucleotides agree with TRBD2. V was clipped by 1 base and J by 6 bases; unmatched bases: 5. The CDR3 runs 15 residues. CDR3 nucleotide sequence: TGTGCCAGCAGTTTAGGGCGGGGGAGCCCCGGGGAGCTGTTTTTT. Its translation: CASSLGRGSPGELFF.

The chain is built from TRBV7-6 and TRBJ1-6; D is ambiguous. Between the trimmed V and J ends, which lost 1 base and 5 bases, there was a span of 6 bases. The CDR3 is made up of 14 amino acids. The germline V gene encodes CDR1 SGHVS and CDR2 FNYEAQ. CDR3 bases: TGTGCCAGCAGCTTAGATGGGAATAATTCACCCCTCCACTTT. Translating gives CASSLDGNNSPLHF.

J is TRBJ2-5 and V is TRBV6-2 or TRBV6-3; D not certain. The CDR3 is made up of 11 amino acids. V was shortened by 5 bases and J by 4 bases, with 5 bases between the two germline ends. The germline CDR1 and CDR2 sequences are MNHEY and SVGEGT. The CDR3 nucleotides read TGTGCCAGCAGTCCACTAGAGACCCAGTACTTC. Its protein is CASSPLETQYF.

A few counts support this clonotype. The rearrangement joins TRBV20-1 to TRBJ2-1; a weak D match, TRBD2 (6 bases). Trimming took 5 bases from V and 0 from J, leaving 26 bases between them. The CDR3 has 19 amino acids. In germline, CDR1 is DFQATT, CDR2 SNEGSKA (reference sequence). The CDR3 bases are TGCAGTGCTGCTCTCGTCAGAGTGGACTATCTCCTCTCCTACAATGAGCAGTTCTTC. Protein product: CSAALVRVDYLLSYNEQFF.

This clonotype showed up just a few times. The rearrangement joins TRBV27 to TRBJ2-3, with 13 bases matching TRBD2. Unmatched junction bases numbered 9, after V lost 6 bases and J lost 0 bases. The CDR3 covers 18 residues. CDR1 and CDR2 from the germline V gene are MNHEY and SMNVEV (reference sequence). The CDR3 nucleotides read TGTGCCAGCAGCCCGGGACTAGCGGGGTACTCTAGCACAGATACGCAGTATTTT. Translation gives CASSPGLAGYSSTDTQYF.

This clonotype occurred many times. The V and J genes are TRBV18 and TRBJ1-6, with 7 bases fitting TRBD1. The CDR3 has 14 amino acids. Germline V lookup: CDR1 KGHSH, CDR2 LQKENI. V shed 2 bases, J shed 9 bases, and the junction held 4 bases outside the gene matches. CDR3 residues: CASSPGTAGSPLHF. The CDR3 coding sequence is TGTGCCAGCTCACCAGGGACAGCAGGTTCACCCCTCCACTTT. Based on the CDR3 plus reference TRBV18 and TRBJ1-6, the full variable domain is NAGVMQNPRHLVRRRGQEARLRCSPMKGHSHVYWYRQLPEEGLKFMVYLQKENIIDESGMPKERFSAEFPKEGPSILRIQQVVRGDSAAYFCASSPGTAGSPLHFGNGTRLTVT.